This T cell receptor (beta chain) appears in the sequencing data of a study of shared clonotypes between healthy human individuals. Whole-study findings and limits: Incomplete sequencing of sorted subsets was indicated by rarefaction despite large depth.

There are many counts of this clone. The antigen is undetermined. Each PCR replicate from the sorted subsets contained about 180 ng DNA, which is about 30,000 T cell genomes. The repertoire was sequenced with immunoSEQ multiplex PCR; TCRdb's copy has only in-frame clones and lacks some. The sample includes approximately 240,000 clones, about 65% of them seen just once. There are 15 residues in the CDR3. Germline V lookup: CDR1 SGHKS, CDR2 YYEKEE (reference sequence). With 2 bases removed from V and 0 bases from J, the gap between germline ends came to 11 bases. This TCR came from a man aged 30 to 45 in good health. Sequences were obtained from memory CD4+ T cells sorted from blood. Subset noted: CD45RA-negative fraction. V and J are TRBV5-5 and TRBJ1-1; D remains ambiguous. The CDR3 here is CASSFDGLMNTEAFF. The CDR3 nucleotides read TGTGCCAGCAGCTTCGACGGCCTAATGAACACTGAAGCTTTCTTT. Filled out from reference TRBV5-5 and TRBJ1-1, the complete variable domain reads DAGVTQSPTHLIKTRGQQVTLRCSPISGHKSVSWYQQVLGQGPQFIFQYYEKEERGRGNFPDRFSARQFPNYSSELNVNALLLGDSALYLCASSFDGLMNTEAFFGQGTRLTVV.